Presented here are 22 T cell receptor beta chains from one specimen sequenced in a study of low-dose radiotherapy and immunotherapy resistance in tumors. Primers targeting TRAV and TRBV primed first-strand cDNA, covering alpha and beta chains. TCRs underwent about 20 PCR cycles of amplification with a constant-region primer and V-primer adapter. TCRdb itself ran the reads through MiXCR, one entry per CDR3 protein. The sample holds 7,500 to 10,000 distinct CDR3 sequences, roughly four fifths seen once. The receptors were gathered from a human donor with advanced metastatic prostate, ovarian, gallbladder or colorectal cancer (not recorded which). This table probably holds off-target reads from a library built for another chain.

J is TRBJ1-1 and V is TRBV12-3 or TRBV12-4; no clear D gene. The CDR3 length is 14 residues. The germline V and J ends were trimmed by 1 base and 6 bases, with 12 bases remaining between them. The CDR3, as DNA: TGTGCCAGCAGTTTAGGTGCCAGGAGCTCTGAAGCTTTCTTT. Its protein product is CASSLGARSSEAFF.

The chain employs TRBV5-1 and TRBJ2-3; D is possibly TRBD2 (6 bases). The CDR3 totals 13 residues. V was shortened by 7 bases and J by 4 bases, with 13 bases between the two germline ends. Germline CDR1 reads SGHRS; CDR2 reads YFSETQ. The CDR3 protein is CASSSGDADTQYF. The CDR3, as DNA: TGCGCCAGCTCGTCGGGGGATGCAGATACGCAGTATTTT.

The chain is built from TRBV29-1 and TRBJ1-1; unclear D gene. The CDR3 runs to 11 residues. The V gene lost 2 bases and the J gene lost 7 bases, with 8 bases spanning the gap. The germline V gene encodes CDR1 SQVTM and CDR2 ANQGSEA. The CDR3 is CSVENGFEAFF. The CDR3 nucleotides are TGCAGCGTTGAAAACGGTTTTGAAGCTTTCTTT. Together with reference TRBV29-1 and TRBJ1-1, the CDR3 gives the full variable domain: SAVISQKPSRDICQRGTSLTIQCQVDSQVTMMFWYRQQPGQSLTLIATANQGSEATYESGFVIDKFPISRPNLTFSTLTVSNMSPEDSSIYLCSVENGFEAFFGQGTRLTVV.

J is TRBJ2-7 and V is TRBV5-1, with D perhaps TRBD1 (8 bases). There are 15 residues in the CDR3. Between the trimmed V and J ends, which lost 0 bases and 3 bases, there was a span of 13 bases. The germline V gene encodes CDR1 SGHRS and CDR2 YFSETQ. The CDR3 protein is CASSLGGGQDYEQYF. The CDR3 bases are TGCGCCAGCAGCTTGGGCGGGGGACAGGACTACGAGCAGTACTTC.

J is TRBJ2-1 and V is TRBV5-1; 9 bases match TRBD2. The CDR3 totals 14 residues. J was trimmed by 5 bases and V by 0 bases; bases with no gene match: 0. Germline V CDR1 and CDR2: SGHRS, YFSETQ. In DNA form, the CDR3 reads TGCGCCAGCAGCTTGGGACTAGCGGACAATGAGCAGTTCTTC. Its translation: CASSLGLADNEQFF.

V usage is TRBV30 and J usage is TRBJ1-2; no clear D gene. V lost 3 bases and J lost 7, with 9 bases in between. The germline gives CDR1 GTSNPN, CDR2 SVGIG (reference sequence). The CDR3 runs to 11 residues. Here the CDR3 reads CAWSLPSGYTF. The CDR3 DNA reads as TGTGCCTGGAGCCTTCCGAGTGGCTACACCTTC.

This chain connects TRBV12-3 or TRBV12-4 to TRBJ1-5, with 8 bases aligning to TRBD1. Trimming took 5 bases from V and 2 from J; bases not matched to a gene: 2. The CDR3 extends over 14 amino acids. The CDR3 region has the DNA TGTGCCAGCAGTCCGGGACAGGGCAATCAGCCCCAGCATTTT. As protein: CASSPGQGNQPQHF.

The chain uses TRBV20-1 and TRBJ2-1; a possible D gene is TRBD2 (5 bases). The CDR3 covers 12 residues. V shed 2 bases and J shed 6 bases, with 8 bases lying between them. Germline assignment: CDR1 DFQATT and CDR2 SNEGSKA (reference sequence). The CDR3 loop reads CSARPDSNEQFF. The DNA for the CDR3 is TGCAGTGCTAGACCGGACTCCAATGAGCAGTTCTTC.

The V call is TRBV4-3, the J call TRBJ1-1; the D is unclear. Germline V CDR1 and CDR2: LGHNA, YSLEER. The V and J ends lost 0 bases and 1 base respectively, with 9 bases between them. The CDR3 runs 15 residues. For the CDR3, the DNA is TGCGCCAGCAGCCAAGATAGGACGGGGAACACTGAAGCTTTCTTT. Residues: CASSQDRTGNTEAFF.

J is TRBJ2-3 and V is TRBV24-1, with 8 bases fitting TRBD2. J gave up 3 bases and V 0 bases, and 7 bases lay outside the gene matches. From germline, CDR1 is KGHDR and CDR2 SFDVKD. CDR3 length: 17 residues. CDR3: CATSDLRGGLQTDTQYF. Here the CDR3 DNA reads TGTGCCACCAGTGATTTGCGGGGGGGTCTACAGACAGATACGCAGTATTTT.

This clonotype has just a few counts. The CDR3 sequence: CASSPGLARELFF. In nucleotides, the CDR3 is TGTGCCAGCAGCCCTGGACTAGCGCGGGAGCTGTTTTTT. V gene TRBV9 combines with J gene TRBJ2-2; 9 bases are a match to TRBD2. The V and J ends lost 4 bases and 9 bases, in that order; junction bases with no gene match: 4. Germline CDR1 SGDLS, CDR2 YYNGEE. The CDR3 consists of 13 residues.

The V and J genes are TRBV20-1 and TRBJ2-3, with D unresolved. Trimming removed 3 bases from V and 2 bases from J, with 12 bases in between. This CDR3 comprises 14 residues. Germline lookup yields CDR1 DFQATT and CDR2 SNEGSKA (reference sequence). The CDR3 DNA reads as TGCAGTGCTAGTATCAGTCGGTCCACAGATACGCAGTATTTT. It is translated as CSASISRSTDTQYF.

The J gene is TRBJ2-7, the V gene TRBV28; the D gene is possibly TRBD2 (6 bases). V lost 3 bases and J 3 bases, leaving 18 bases between the germline ends. The CDR3 is 16 residues long. The germline V gene has CDR1 MDHEN and CDR2 SYDVKM. CDR3 region: CASSFCSGGTCYEQYF. The CDR3, as DNA: TGTGCCAGCAGTTTTTGTTCCGGGGGAACATGCTACGAGCAGTACTTC.

The CDR3 spells CASSYFLASRNEQFF. Written as DNA, the CDR3 is TGTGCCAGCAGTTACTTCCTGGCGAGTCGGAATGAGCAGTTCTTC. The chain uses TRBV6-5 and TRBJ2-1; D not certain. V lost 1 base to trimming and J lost 7 bases, with 14 bases between them. CDR1 is MNHEY and CDR2 is SVGAGI in the germline V gene. The CDR3 consists of 15 residues.

This chain connects TRBV4-2 to TRBJ2-2; 10 bases match TRBD2. The junction had 6 bases not matched to a gene; V was cut back by 0 bases and J by 5 bases. The CDR3 consists of 17 residues. Germline lookup yields CDR1 LGHNA and CDR2 YNFKEQ. The CDR3 reads CASSQDPSGSGTGELFF. In DNA, the CDR3 is TGTGCCAGCAGCCAAGACCCTAGCGGGAGCGGAACCGGGGAGCTGTTTTTT.

DNA for the CDR3: TGTGCCAGCTCAACGACTAGCGTACTTAACTACGAGCAGTACTTC. Amino acids: CASSTTSVLNYEQYF. The J gene is TRBJ2-7, the V gene TRBV18; 8 bases map to TRBD2. CDR3 length: 15 residues. V gave up 5 bases and J gave up 3 bases; unmatched junction bases: 9. CDR1 KGHSH and CDR2 LQKENI come from the germline V gene.

The chain has TRBV9 and TRBJ2-3; 7 bases are a match to TRBD1. Germline CDR1 is SGDLS and CDR2 is YYNGEE. V dropped 0 bases and J dropped 4; count of bases not matched to a gene: 5. This CDR3 contains 15 residues. CDR3 amino acids: CASSVGQGSPDTQYF. The CDR3 DNA reads TGTGCCAGCAGCGTAGGACAGGGTAGTCCAGATACGCAGTATTTT.

V gene TRBV29-1 combines with J gene TRBJ2-1; possibly TRBD1 for D (6 bases). CDR3 length: 12 residues. The germline V gene has CDR1 SQVTM and CDR2 ANQGSEA. V was clipped by 7 bases and J by 4 bases, with 11 bases between them. CDR3 in amino acids: CSGGQTYNEQFF. The CDR3 nucleotides read TGCAGCGGTGGACAGACGTACAATGAGCAGTTCTTC.

This rearrangement joins TRBV12-3 or TRBV12-4 to TRBJ2-1; D remains unclear. CDR3 length: 11 amino acids. Trimming took off 2 bases at V and 10 bases at J, with 6 bases between the two ends. CDR3 in DNA: TGTGCCAGCAGTTTATGGGAAGAGCAGTTCTTC. It encodes CASSLWEEQFF.

This chain connects TRBV5-1 to TRBJ1-1; a possible D gene is TRBD1 (5 bases). The CDR3 is 13 residues long. V was trimmed by 4 bases and J by 5 bases, leaving 12 bases between them. CDR1 SGHRS and CDR2 YFSETQ come from the germline V gene. The CDR3 bases are TGCGCCAGCAGCCGGACACCGGGGACTGAAGCTTTCTTT. Translated, it gives CASSRTPGTEAFF.

The V gene is TRBV2, the J gene TRBJ1-5; TRBD1 might be the D (5 bases). Germline V gene sequence: CDR1 SNHLY, CDR2 FYNNEI. CDR3 length equals 15 residues. Trimming removed 8 bases from V and 2 bases from J, with 16 bases in between. The CDR3, as DNA: TGTGCCAGCCTCAAGGGACCCCGAGGCAATCAGCCCCAGCATTTT. Protein product: CASLKGPRGNQPQHF.

This chain connects TRBV6-1 to TRBJ2-7; the D gene is possibly TRBD2 (7 bases). The length of the CDR3 is 14 residues. The germline gives CDR1 MNHNS, CDR2 SASEGT. V lost 5 bases to trimming and J lost 4 bases, with 15 bases between them. CDR3 region: CASSLRGAVYEQYF. For the CDR3, the DNA is TGTGCCAGCAGTCTACGGGGGGCGGTTTACGAGCAGTACTTC.